These 6 T cell receptor beta chains were sequenced from one sample in a study of breast tumors, draining lymph nodes, adjacent tissues. The lymph nodes were axillary draining lymph nodes from breast cancer patients. TCRdb called the multiplex PCR reads again in MiXCR, with one record for every CDR3 protein. The data hold 200,000 to 300,000 distinct CDR3 sequences, with 30% to 35% observed a single time. Source material: axillary lymph node tissue. These receptors were taken from a female donor with breast cancer. Some clones in this sample may be carry-over from other donors' samples.

Many counts were recorded for this clonotype. Here the CDR3 DNA reads TGTGCCAGCAGTGGGGAATTACCGCCATATGGCTACACCTTC. It encodes CASSGELPPYGYTF. V gene TRBV25-1 combines with J gene TRBJ1-2; D unclear. Trimming removed 4 bases from V and 5 bases from J, with 14 bases in between. Looked up from germline, CDR1 is MGHDK and CDR2 is SYGVNS. The CDR3 sequence is 14 residues long.

J is TRBJ2-5 and V is TRBV6-1; TRBD1 aligns across 9 bases. Trimming removed 2 bases from V and 5 bases from J; junction bases left unmatched: 12. The germline gives CDR1 MNHNS, CDR2 SASEGT. The CDR3 covers 17 residues. CDR3 in DNA: TGTGCCAGCAGTGAAAGGTACCGGACAGGGGTTTCTGAGACCCAGTACTTC. Protein: CASSERYRTGVSETQYF.

This clonotype was seen many times. The chain is built from TRBV9 and TRBJ2-3; 12 bases map to TRBD2. The CDR3 is 17 residues long. The germline CDR1 and CDR2 sequences are SGDLS and YYNGEE. V lost 0 bases to trimming and J lost 3 bases; unmatched junction nucleotides: 5. The CDR3 DNA reads as TGTGCCAGCAGCGTAGGACTAGCGGGAGAGAGAACAGATACGCAGTATTTT. Its protein product is CASSVGLAGERTDTQYF.

This clonotype was counted many times. V is TRBV7-2 and J is TRBJ2-3; TRBD2 matches at 12 bases. This CDR3 contains 18 residues. V shed 5 bases and J 4 bases; nucleotides not matched to a gene: 13. Germline CDR1 and CDR2: SGHTA and FQGNSA. In DNA, the CDR3 is TGTGCCAGCAGCCCAACTAGCGGGAGGACGCACCGAGCAGATACGCAGTATTTT. Protein: CASSPTSGRTHRADTQYF.

Of note for this clonotype: Its ends do not fully match the called genes, so a read error is possible. This sequence joins TRBV7-3 and TRBJ1-4, with D perhaps matching TRBD1 (5 bases). This CDR3 has 14 residues. Germline assignment: CDR1 SGHTA and CDR2 FQGTGA. The CDR3 protein is CTSSYDREGEKLFF. Here the CDR3 DNA reads TGTACCAGCAGCTACGACAGAGAAGGTGAAAAACTGTTTTTT.

In this sample, this clonotype turned up many times. The V call is TRBV5-1, the J call TRBJ2-5, with 8 bases aligning to TRBD2. The germline V gene encodes CDR1 SGHRS and CDR2 YFSETQ. CDR3 length: 16 residues. J gave up 2 bases and V 0 bases, and 6 bases lay outside the gene matches. The CDR3 loop is CASSLAAGGGQETQYF. The CDR3 DNA reads TGCGCCAGCAGCTTGGCTGCGGGAGGTGGACAAGAGACCCAGTACTTC.